A selection of T cell receptor beta chains follows, all from one sample in a study of human T cells and chemical hapten exposure. One entry per CDR3 protein results from TCRdb running MiXCR on the RACE reads. The sample yields some 42,000 distinct CDR3 sequences, more than 8.5% seen once. Material: whole blood, obtained in connection with sensitization to the hapten diphenylcyclopropenone (DPC). The receptors shown here come from a woman aged 40 to 49 with alopecia areata. Some clones in this sample may be carry-over from other donors' samples. The CDR3 runs from the conserved cysteine through the conserved F or W. A D gene is named only where the DNA matches it firmly. A row's size may be missing; if present it is once, few, many or a size class.

d_call	v_call	clone_size	j_call	cdr3_nt	cdr3_aa
TRBD1	TRBV7-6	many	TRBJ1-2	TGTGCCAGCAGCGGAGTAGGGCAGGGGGGAAACTATGGCTACACCTTC	CASSGVGQGGNYGYTF
TRBD2	TRBV4-3	many	TRBJ2-5	TGCGCCAGCAGCCAAACTAGCGGGGGTGTGACCCAGTACTTC	CASSQTSGGVTQYF
TRBD1	TRBV12-3/TRBV12-4	many	TRBJ1-4	TGTGCCAGCAGTGCTCCGGACAGGGTGGGAGAAAAACTGTTTTTT	CASSAPDRVGEKLFF
TRBD2	TRBV6-6	many	TRBJ2-2	TGTGCCGAAAAGGGAGGGGAGACCGGGGAGCTGTTTTTT	CAEKGGETGELFF
NA	TRBV12-3/TRBV12-4	many	TRBJ1-2	TGTGCCACCCTAGGGGGGTCTACCACCCTTTTCTATGGCTACACCTTC	CATLGGSTTLFYGYTF
NA	TRBV6-2/TRBV6-3	NA	TRBJ1-3	TGTGCCAGCAGTTACGCGCAGATCTCTGGAAACACCATATATTTT	CASSYAQISGNTIYF
TRBD2	TRBV20-1	many	TRBJ2-5	TGCAGTGCTAGAGGGACTAGCGGGGGGTACCAAGAGACCCAGTACTTC	CSARGTSGGYQETQYF
NA	TRBV29-1	many	TRBJ1-4	TGCAGCGCCTATCAGGGCTTTCTGTTTTTT	CSAYQGFLFF
NA	TRBV28	many	TRBJ2-3	TGTGCCAGCAGTTTACAAGGGTCCACAGATACGCAGTATTTT	CASSLQGSTDTQYF
NA	TRBV27	once	TRBJ2-7	TGTGCCAACAGTTGTGGGACCAAATTAATAGCGGCATACGAGCAGTACTTC	CANSCGTKLIAAYEQYF
NA	TRBV25-1	once	TRBJ2-7	TGTGCCAGCAGTCCGCCGGGGTTTTACGAGCAGTACTTC	CASSPPGFYEQYF
TRBD1	TRBV7-2	NA	TRBJ2-7	TGTGCCAGCAGCCCGCGGACAGGGGAAGGTTACGAGCAGTACTTC	CASSPRTGEGYEQYF
NA	TRBV18	many	TRBJ2-3	TGTGCCAGCTCACCACAGGGGACCACAGATACGCAGTATTTT	CASSPQGTTDTQYF
TRBD1	TRBV27	many	TRBJ1-2	TGTGCCAGCTGGACAGGGGGCCTTGGCTACACCTTC	CASWTGGLGYTF
NA	TRBV10-3	NA	TRBJ1-2	TGTGCCATCAGTGATGTTAAGGGATATGGCTACACCTTC	CAISDVKGYGYTF
TRBD2	TRBV28	NA	TRBJ2-7	TGTGCCAGCATAGGAACTAGCGGGGGGTGGAACGAGCAGTACTTC	CASIGTSGGWNEQYF
NA	TRBV29-1	NA	TRBJ1-3	TGCAGCGCCGGACAGGGAAACACCATATATTTT	CSAGQGNTIYF
NA	TRBV7-9	many	TRBJ2-1	TGTGCCAGCAGCTCCGATGGGCCTTTGGGACTTTCCATAAATGAGCAGTTCTTC	CASSSDGPLGLSINEQFF
NA	TRBV20-1	NA	TRBJ2-7	TGCAGTGCTAGAGTCTCCTGGGGGGGCCGCTACGAGCAGTACTTC	CSARVSWGGRYEQYF
NA	TRBV20-1	many	TRBJ2-5	TGCAGTGCTAGAGTGGACAACCAAGAGACCCAGTACTTC	CSARVDNQETQYF
NA	TRBV4-2	many	TRBJ1-6	TGTGCCAGCAGCCAAGAACCCCAGAGCTCCTATAATTCACCCCTCCACTTT	CASSQEPQSSYNSPLHF
TRBD2	TRBV29-1	few	TRBJ2-1	TGCAGCGTTGAACCGCGGGGGGCGCCGTTCTTC	CSVEPRGAPFF
TRBD2	TRBV30	many	TRBJ2-3	TGTGCCTGGAGTCGCGCGGGGGGCACAGATACGCAGTATTTT	CAWSRAGGTDTQYF
NA	TRBV11-2	many	TRBJ1-4	TGTGCCAGCAGCTTAGACAGGGGAACTAATGAAAAACTGTTTTTT	CASSLDRGTNEKLFF
TRBD1	TRBV6-2/TRBV6-3	many	TRBJ2-1	TGTGCCAGCAGTACCGGGACAGAGCACAATGAGCAGTTCTTC	CASSTGTEHNEQFF
TRBD1	TRBV4-1	few	TRBJ1-1	TGCGCCAGCACCACAGGGGGGACTTACACTGAAGCTTTCTTT	CASTTGGTYTEAFF
NA	TRBV20-1	few	TRBJ2-5	TGCAGTATCTTATTTCAGGAGACCCAGTACTTC	CSILFQETQYF
NA	TRBV7-2	many	TRBJ1-2	TGTGCCAGCAGCCCCTCGGGAGCAGGAGGCTACACCTTC	CASSPSGAGGYTF
NA	TRBV27	NA	TRBJ1-5	TGTGCCAGCAGCTCAACGCCCTATCAGCCCCAGCATTTT	CASSSTPYQPQHF
NA	TRBV14	many	TRBJ1-1	TGTGCCAGCAGTTGGGGGCAGACCCCCACACACCACCACACTGAAGCTTTCTTT	CASSWGQTPTHHHTEAFF
TRBD2	TRBV9	NA	TRBJ2-3	TGTGCCAGCAGCGTATCGGTAGCGGGGACAGATACGCAGTATTTT	CASSVSVAGTDTQYF
NA	TRBV2	many	TRBJ2-3	TGTGCCAGCAGGGTAGATCTCGGGGAGGCAGATACGCAGTATTTT	CASRVDLGEADTQYF
NA	TRBV2	many	TRBJ2-1	TGTGCCAGCAATAACGGCGGACCGAGCTCCTACAATGAGCAGTTCTTC	CASNNGGPSSYNEQFF
TRBD2	TRBV27	NA	TRBJ2-7	TGTGCCAGCGGGCAACTCGGGGGGGCTAGAGAGCAGTACTTC	CASGQLGGAREQYF
NA	TRBV21-1	NA	TRBJ2-1	TGTGCCAGCAGCTTCAGCGGGAGTTATGAGCAGTTCTTC	CASSFSGSYEQFF
NA	TRBV29-1	many	TRBJ1-1	TGCAGCGGAGCGACAGGTGATAGGGCTTTCTTT	CSGATGDRAFF
TRBD1	TRBV4-1	many	TRBJ1-3	TGCGCCAGCAGCCCGACCCGGGACAGTGGAAACACCATATATTTT	CASSPTRDSGNTIYF
NA	TRBV28	many	TRBJ2-5	TGTGCCACCACCTTCCGCCAAGGCGAGACCCAGTACTTC	CATTFRQGETQYF
NA	TRBV18	many	TRBJ2-7	TGTGCCAGCTCACCTACGGGACACCACGAGCAGTACTTC	CASSPTGHHEQYF
NA	TRBV6-4	once	TRBJ1-6	TGTGCCAGCAGTGCTGACACAAATTCACCCCTCCACTTT	CASSADTNSPLHF
NA	TRBV12-5	many	TRBJ2-1	TGTGCTAGTGGTTTGGTCAATGAGCAGTTCTTC	CASGLVNEQFF
NA	TRBV4-2	NA	TRBJ1-2	TGTGCCAGCAGCCACGGCCTTTTCTATGGCTACACCTTC	CASSHGLFYGYTF
TRBD1	TRBV15	many	TRBJ2-1	TGTGCCACCAGCAGAGACCGGACAGGTTACGATGAGCAGTTCTTC	CATSRDRTGYDEQFF
TRBD2	TRBV12-3/TRBV12-4	many	TRBJ2-3	TGTGCCAGCAGCCCCCGGGAGCGGGGGCCCACAGATACGCAGTATTTT	CASSPRERGPTDTQYF
NA	TRBV5-1	NA	TRBJ1-4	TGCGCCAGCAGGAATGGGGGGCTGGGTGAAAAACTGTTTTTT	CASRNGGLGEKLFF
TRBD1	TRBV6-6	many	TRBJ2-7	TGTGCCAGCACCTACCGGGACAGGGAGGACGAGCAGTACTTC	CASTYRDREDEQYF
NA	TRBV5-4	few	TRBJ1-1	TGTGCCAGCAGCTCACTCCGACAGGCCGATTTTGAAGCTTTCTTT	CASSSLRQADFEAFF
NA	TRBV28	many	TRBJ2-5	TGTGCCAGCAGTCAACCCGGGCTAGCCAAAGAGACCCAGTACTTC	CASSQPGLAKETQYF
NA	TRBV6-5	many	TRBJ1-6	TGTGCCAGCAGTTATCAGGGACCCTCACCCCTCCACTTT	CASSYQGPSPLHF
TRBD1	TRBV5-1	NA	TRBJ1-1	TGCGCCAGCAGCCTTTGGACAGGGCTGGGCACTGAAGCTTTCTTT	CASSLWTGLGTEAFF
NA	TRBV5-1	many	TRBJ1-1	TGCGCCAGCAGCTTATCCTACGGCACTGAAGCTTTCTTT	CASSLSYGTEAFF
NA	TRBV7-9	many	TRBJ2-1	TGTGCCAGCAGGATTGGGGACCTAGGAGGCAATGAGCAGTTCTTC	CASRIGDLGGNEQFF
NA	TRBV7-9	many	TRBJ1-1	TGTGCCAGCAGCTCGGCTCCACAGGGAAACACTGAAGCTTTCTTT	CASSSAPQGNTEAFF
NA	TRBV5-1	NA	TRBJ2-3	TGCGCCAGCAGCTTCGGTAGCACAGATACGCAGTATTTT	CASSFGSTDTQYF